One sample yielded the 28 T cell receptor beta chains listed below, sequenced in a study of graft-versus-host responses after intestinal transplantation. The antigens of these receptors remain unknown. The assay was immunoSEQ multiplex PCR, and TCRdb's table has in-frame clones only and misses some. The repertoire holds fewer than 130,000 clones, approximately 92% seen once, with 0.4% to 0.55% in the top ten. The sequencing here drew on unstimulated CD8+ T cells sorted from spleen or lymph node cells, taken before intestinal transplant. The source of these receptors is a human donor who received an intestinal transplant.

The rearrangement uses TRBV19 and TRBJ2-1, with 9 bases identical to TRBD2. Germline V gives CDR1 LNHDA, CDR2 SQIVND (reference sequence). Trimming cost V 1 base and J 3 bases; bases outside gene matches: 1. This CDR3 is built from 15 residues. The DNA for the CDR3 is TGTGCCAGTAGTATAGCTAGCGGGATCTACAATGAGCAGTTCTTC. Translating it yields CASSIASGIYNEQFF.

The CDR3 DNA sequence: TGCAGCGAGAATGGCTACACCTTC. Residues: CSENGYTF. The chain recombines TRBV20-1 with TRBJ1-2; D not certain. Germline CDR1 DFQATT, CDR2 SNEGSKA (reference sequence). The length of the CDR3 is 8 residues.

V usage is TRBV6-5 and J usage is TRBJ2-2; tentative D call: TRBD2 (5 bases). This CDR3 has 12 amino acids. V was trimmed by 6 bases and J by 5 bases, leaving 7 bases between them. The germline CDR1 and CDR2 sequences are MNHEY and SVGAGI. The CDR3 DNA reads TGTGCCAGCAGCCGGACTACCGGGGAGCTGTTTTTT. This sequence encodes CASSRTTGELFF.

The CDR3 here is CASSLVGYNEQFF. Written as DNA, the CDR3 is TGTGCCAGCAGCTTGGTTGGCTACAATGAGCAGTTCTTC. The chain is built from TRBV5-6 and TRBJ2-1; unclear D gene. Trimming took 0 bases from V and 3 from J, leaving 4 bases between them. Looked up from germline, CDR1 is SGHDT and CDR2 is YYEEEE. The CDR3 is 13 residues long. Together with reference TRBV5-6 and TRBJ2-1, the CDR3 gives the full variable domain: DAGVTQSPTHLIKTRGQQVTLRCSPKSGHDTVSWYQQALGQGPQFIFQYYEEEERQRGNFPDRFSGHQFPNYSSELNVNALLLGDSALYLCASSLVGYNEQFFGPGTRLTVL.

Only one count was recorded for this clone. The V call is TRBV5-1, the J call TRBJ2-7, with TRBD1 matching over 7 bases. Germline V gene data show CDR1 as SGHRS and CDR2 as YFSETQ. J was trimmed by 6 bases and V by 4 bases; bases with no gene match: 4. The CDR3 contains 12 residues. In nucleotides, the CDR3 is TGCGCCAGCAGCCTCACAGGGGCCGAGCAGTACTTC. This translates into CASSLTGAEQYF.

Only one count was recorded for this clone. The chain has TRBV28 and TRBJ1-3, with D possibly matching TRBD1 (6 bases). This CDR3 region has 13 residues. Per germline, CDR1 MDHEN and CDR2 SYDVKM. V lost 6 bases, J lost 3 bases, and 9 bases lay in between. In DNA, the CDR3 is TGTGCCAGCAGGGGGGGGCTTGGAAACACCATATATTTT. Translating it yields CASRGGLGNTIYF.

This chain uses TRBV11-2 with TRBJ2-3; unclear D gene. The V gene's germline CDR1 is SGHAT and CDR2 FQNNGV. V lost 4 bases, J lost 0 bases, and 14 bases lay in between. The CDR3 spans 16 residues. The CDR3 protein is CASSSRPRRSTDTQYF. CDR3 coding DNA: TGTGCCAGCAGCTCCCGGCCCAGACGTAGCACAGATACGCAGTATTTT.

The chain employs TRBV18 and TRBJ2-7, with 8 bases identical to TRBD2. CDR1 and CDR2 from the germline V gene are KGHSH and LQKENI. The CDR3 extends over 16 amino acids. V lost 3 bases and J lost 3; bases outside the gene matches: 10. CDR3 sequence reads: CASSPPAREAHYEQYF. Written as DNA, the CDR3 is TGTGCCAGCTCACCCCCCGCGCGGGAGGCGCACTACGAGCAGTACTTC. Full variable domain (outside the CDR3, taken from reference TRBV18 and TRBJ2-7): NAGVMQNPRHLVRRRGQEARLRCSPMKGHSHVYWYRQLPEEGLKFMVYLQKENIIDESGMPKERFSAEFPKEGPSILRIQQVVRGDSAAYFCASSPPAREAHYEQYFGPGTRLTVT.

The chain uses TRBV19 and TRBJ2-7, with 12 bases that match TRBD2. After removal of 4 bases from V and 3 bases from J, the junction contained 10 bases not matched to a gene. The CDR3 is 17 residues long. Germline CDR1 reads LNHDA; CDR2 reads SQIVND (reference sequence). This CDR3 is CASSTRLAGDRGYEQYF. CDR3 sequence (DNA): TGTGCCAGTAGTACGAGACTAGCGGGAGATCGGGGCTACGAGCAGTACTTC.

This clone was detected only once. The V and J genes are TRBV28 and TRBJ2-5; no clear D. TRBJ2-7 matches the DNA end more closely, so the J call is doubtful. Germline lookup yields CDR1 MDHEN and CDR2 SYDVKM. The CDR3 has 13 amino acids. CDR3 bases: TGTGCCAGCCGGAGCGTCGGCTTTTACGAGCAGTACTTC. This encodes CASRSVGFYEQYF.

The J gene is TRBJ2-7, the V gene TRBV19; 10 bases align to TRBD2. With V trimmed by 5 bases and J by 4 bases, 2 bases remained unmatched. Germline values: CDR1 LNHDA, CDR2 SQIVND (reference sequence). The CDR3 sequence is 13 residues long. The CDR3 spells CASSLAGEYEQYF. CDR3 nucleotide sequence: TGTGCCAGTAGTCTAGCGGGAGAATACGAGCAGTACTTC.

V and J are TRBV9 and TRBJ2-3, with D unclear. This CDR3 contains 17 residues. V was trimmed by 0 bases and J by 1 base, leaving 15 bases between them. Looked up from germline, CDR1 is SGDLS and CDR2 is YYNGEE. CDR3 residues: CASSVVGRRGGTDTQYF. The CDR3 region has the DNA TGTGCCAGCAGCGTAGTGGGAAGGCGTGGGGGCACAGATACGCAGTATTTT.

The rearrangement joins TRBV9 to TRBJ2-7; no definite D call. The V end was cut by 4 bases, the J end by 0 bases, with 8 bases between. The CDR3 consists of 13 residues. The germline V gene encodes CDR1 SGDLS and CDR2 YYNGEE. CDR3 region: CASSPRLSYEQYF. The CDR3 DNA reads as TGTGCCAGCAGCCCCAGACTCTCCTACGAGCAGTACTTC.

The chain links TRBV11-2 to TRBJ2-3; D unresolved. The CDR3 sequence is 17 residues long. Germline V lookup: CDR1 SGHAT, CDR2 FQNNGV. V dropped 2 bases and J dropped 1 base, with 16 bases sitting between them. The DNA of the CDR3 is TGTGCCAGCAGCTTAAGAACACTCCAAGTCGGCACAGATACGCAGTATTTT. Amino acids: CASSLRTLQVGTDTQYF. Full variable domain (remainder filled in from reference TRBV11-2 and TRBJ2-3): EAGVAQSPRYKIIEKRQSVAFWCNPISGHATLYWYQQILGQGPKLLIQFQNNGVVDDSQLPKDRFSAERLKGVDSTLKIQPAKLEDSAVYLCASSLRTLQVGTDTQYFGPGTRLTVL.

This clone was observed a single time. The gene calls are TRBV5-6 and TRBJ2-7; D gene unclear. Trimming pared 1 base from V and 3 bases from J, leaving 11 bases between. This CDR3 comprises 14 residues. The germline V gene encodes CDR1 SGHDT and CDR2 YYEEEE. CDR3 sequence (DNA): TGTGCCAGCAGCTTGACCCCTCCAGTCTACGAGCAGTACTTC. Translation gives CASSLTPPVYEQYF.

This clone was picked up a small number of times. For the CDR3, the DNA is TGCGCCAGCAGCGCCGGGACTAGCGGGGACTACGAGCAGTACTTC. Its protein is CASSAGTSGDYEQYF. The chain employs TRBV4-1 and TRBJ2-7, with 13 bases aligning to TRBD2. The germline gives CDR1 MGHRA, CDR2 YSYEKL. The CDR3 length is 15 residues. Losses at the gene ends were 5 bases for V and 3 bases for J; bases not matched to a gene: 4.

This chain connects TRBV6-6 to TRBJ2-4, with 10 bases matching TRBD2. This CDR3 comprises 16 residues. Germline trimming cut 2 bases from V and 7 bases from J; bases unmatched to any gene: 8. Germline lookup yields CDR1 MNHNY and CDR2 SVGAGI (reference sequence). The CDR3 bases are TGTGCCAGCAGTTACGTCGGGCTAGCGGGAGTTAACATTCAGTACTTC. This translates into CASSYVGLAGVNIQYF.

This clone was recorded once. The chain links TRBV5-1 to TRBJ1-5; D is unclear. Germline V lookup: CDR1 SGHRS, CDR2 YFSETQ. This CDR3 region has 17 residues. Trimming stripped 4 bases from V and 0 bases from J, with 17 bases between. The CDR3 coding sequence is TGCGCCAGCAGCCCGGCGCCGGGGATATATAGCAATCAGCCCCAGCATTTT. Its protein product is CASSPAPGIYSNQPQHF.

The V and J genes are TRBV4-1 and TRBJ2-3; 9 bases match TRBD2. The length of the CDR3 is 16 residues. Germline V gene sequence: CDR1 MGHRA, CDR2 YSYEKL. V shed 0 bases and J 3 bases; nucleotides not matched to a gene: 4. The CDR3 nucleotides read TGCGCCAGCAGCCAAGAAGGGCGGGAGGGTACAGATACGCAGTATTTT. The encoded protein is CASSQEGREGTDTQYF.

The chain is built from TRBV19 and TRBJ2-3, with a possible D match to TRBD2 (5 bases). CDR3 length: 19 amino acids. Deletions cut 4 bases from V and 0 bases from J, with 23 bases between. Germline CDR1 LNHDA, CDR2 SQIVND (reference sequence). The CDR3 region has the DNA TGTGCCAGTAGTACTCGCCTTCTGGTCAGCGGCCCTAGCACAGATACGCAGTATTTT. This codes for CASSTRLLVSGPSTDTQYF. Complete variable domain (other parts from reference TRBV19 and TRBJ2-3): DGGITQSPKYLFRKEGQNVTLSCEQNLNHDAMYWYRQDPGQGLRLIYYSQIVNDFQKGDIAEGYSVSREKKESFPLTVTSAQKNPTAFYLCASSTRLLVSGPSTDTQYFGPGTRLTVL.

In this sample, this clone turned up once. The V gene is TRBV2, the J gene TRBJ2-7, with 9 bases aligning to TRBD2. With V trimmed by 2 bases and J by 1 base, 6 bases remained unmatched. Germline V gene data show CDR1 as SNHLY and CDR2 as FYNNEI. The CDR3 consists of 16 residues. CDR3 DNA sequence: TGTGCCAGCAGTGAATCCGATAGCGGGAGTTCCTACGAGCAGTACTTC. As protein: CASSESDSGSSYEQYF.

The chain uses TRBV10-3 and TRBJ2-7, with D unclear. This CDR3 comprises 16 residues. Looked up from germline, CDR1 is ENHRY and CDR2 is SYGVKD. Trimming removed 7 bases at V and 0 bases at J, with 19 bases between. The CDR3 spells CAITGRVSSNSYEQYF. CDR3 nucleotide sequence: TGTGCCATCACGGGCAGAGTATCCTCCAACTCCTACGAGCAGTACTTC.

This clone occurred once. CDR3 DNA: TGTGCCAGCAGCCTCGCCTTCGGGGGGCCTAACGAGCAGTACTTC. Amino acids: CASSLAFGGPNEQYF. The chain couples TRBV7-6 to TRBJ2-7; D is perhaps TRBD2 (7 bases). Germline V gene sequence: CDR1 SGHVS, CDR2 FNYEAQ. The CDR3 extends over 15 amino acids. V dropped 5 bases and J dropped 5 bases, with 19 bases sitting between them.

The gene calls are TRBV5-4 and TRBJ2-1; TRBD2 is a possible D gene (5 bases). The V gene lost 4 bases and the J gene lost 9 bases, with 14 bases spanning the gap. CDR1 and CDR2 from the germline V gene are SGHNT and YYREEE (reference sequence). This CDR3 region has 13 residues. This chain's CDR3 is CASSPDPGGEQFF. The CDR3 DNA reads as TGTGCCAGCAGCCCGGATCCAGGAGGTGAGCAGTTCTTC.

The CDR3 loop is CASSLPGPGETQYF. In nucleotides, the CDR3 is TGTGCCAGCAGCTTGCCCGGGCCGGGGGAGACCCAGTACTTC. This rearrangement joins TRBV11-3 to TRBJ2-5; D is possibly TRBD2 (5 bases). Per germline, CDR1 SGHNT and CDR2 YENEEA. This CDR3 comprises 14 residues. V shed 3 bases and J shed 5 bases, with 13 bases lying between them.

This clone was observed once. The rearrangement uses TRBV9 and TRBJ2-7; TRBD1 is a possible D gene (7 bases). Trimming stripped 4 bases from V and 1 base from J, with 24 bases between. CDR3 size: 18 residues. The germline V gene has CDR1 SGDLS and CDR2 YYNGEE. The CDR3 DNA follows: TGTGCCAGCAGCCACGGCGGTGGGGGGACAGACCCTTCCTACGAGCAGTACTTC. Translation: CASSHGGGGTDPSYEQYF.

For the CDR3, the DNA is TGTGCCAGCAGCTTAAAGGCGAGCGGGAGAGGGTGGAATGAGCAGTTCTTC. It is translated as CASSLKASGRGWNEQFF. The chain employs TRBV13 and TRBJ2-1; TRBD2 agrees at 8 bases. The V gene end was trimmed by 2 bases and the J gene end by 7 bases; junction bases not matched to a gene: 13. Germline values: CDR1 PRHDT, CDR2 FYEKMQ (reference sequence). This CDR3 is 17 amino acids long.

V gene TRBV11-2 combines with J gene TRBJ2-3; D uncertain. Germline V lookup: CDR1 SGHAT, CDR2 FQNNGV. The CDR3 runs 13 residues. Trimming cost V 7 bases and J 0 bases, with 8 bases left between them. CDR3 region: CASTPASTDTQYF. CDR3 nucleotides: TGTGCCAGCACCCCCGCGAGCACAGATACGCAGTATTTT.